The clone carrying this T cell receptor beta chain showed up just a few times. The antigen remains unidentified. This record comes from a study of identifying expanded T cells in peripheral blood. General observations from the study: Clone count variance between approximately 2-week samples rose with total template count.

Healthy donors had no documented immune events, such as infections, while sampled. Produced via immunoSEQ multiplex PCR; TCRdb's table is partial and in-frame only. The table shows about 52,000 clones, with 70% to 85% occurring only once. The CDR3 runs to 15 residues. The germline gives CDR1 SGHRS, CDR2 YFSETQ. V gave up 0 bases and J gave up 10 bases, with 14 bases separating them. Sample: blood. V usage is TRBV5-1 and J usage is TRBJ1-6; possibly TRBD1 for D (5 bases). This sequence was found in a person between 18 and 75 years old in good health. The DNA for the CDR3 is TGCGCCAGCAGCTTGGACTCGATGGACACCTCACCCCTCCACTTT. Protein product: CASSLDSMDTSPLHF.